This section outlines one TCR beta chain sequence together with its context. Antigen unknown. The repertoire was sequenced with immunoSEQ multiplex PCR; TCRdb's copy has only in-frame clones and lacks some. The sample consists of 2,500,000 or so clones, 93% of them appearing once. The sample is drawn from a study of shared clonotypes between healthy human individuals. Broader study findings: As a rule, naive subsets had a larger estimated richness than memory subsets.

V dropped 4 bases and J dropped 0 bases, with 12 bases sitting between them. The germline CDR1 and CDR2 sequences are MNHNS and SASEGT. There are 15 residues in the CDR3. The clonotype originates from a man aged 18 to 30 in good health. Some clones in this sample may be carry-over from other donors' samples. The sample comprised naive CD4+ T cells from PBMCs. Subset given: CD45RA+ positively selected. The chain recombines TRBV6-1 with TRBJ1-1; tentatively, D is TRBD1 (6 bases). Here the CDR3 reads CASSGWGAVNTEAFF. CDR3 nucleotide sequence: TGTGCCAGCAGTGGCTGGGGGGCCGTGAACACTGAAGCTTTCTTT.